In its sample, the clone carrying this TCR beta chain was seen many times. The CDR3 loop spans 16 amino acids. V lost 7 bases, J lost 2 bases, and 20 bases lay in between. CDR1 is SGHVS and CDR2 is FNYEAQ in the germline V gene. The data derive from a study of T cells of healthy individuals. TCRdb fed the 5' RACE reads into MiXCR, producing one record per CDR3 protein. The sample holds around 80,000 distinct CDR3 sequences, about 5% seen once. The chain combines TRBV7-6 with TRBJ2-5, with a possible D match to TRBD2 (5 bases). This TCR came from a female donor in good health. The CDR3 is CASTIGGSNTQETQYF. The CDR3 DNA sequence: TGTGCCAGCACCATCGGCGGGTCGAACACACAAGAGACCCAGTACTTC.